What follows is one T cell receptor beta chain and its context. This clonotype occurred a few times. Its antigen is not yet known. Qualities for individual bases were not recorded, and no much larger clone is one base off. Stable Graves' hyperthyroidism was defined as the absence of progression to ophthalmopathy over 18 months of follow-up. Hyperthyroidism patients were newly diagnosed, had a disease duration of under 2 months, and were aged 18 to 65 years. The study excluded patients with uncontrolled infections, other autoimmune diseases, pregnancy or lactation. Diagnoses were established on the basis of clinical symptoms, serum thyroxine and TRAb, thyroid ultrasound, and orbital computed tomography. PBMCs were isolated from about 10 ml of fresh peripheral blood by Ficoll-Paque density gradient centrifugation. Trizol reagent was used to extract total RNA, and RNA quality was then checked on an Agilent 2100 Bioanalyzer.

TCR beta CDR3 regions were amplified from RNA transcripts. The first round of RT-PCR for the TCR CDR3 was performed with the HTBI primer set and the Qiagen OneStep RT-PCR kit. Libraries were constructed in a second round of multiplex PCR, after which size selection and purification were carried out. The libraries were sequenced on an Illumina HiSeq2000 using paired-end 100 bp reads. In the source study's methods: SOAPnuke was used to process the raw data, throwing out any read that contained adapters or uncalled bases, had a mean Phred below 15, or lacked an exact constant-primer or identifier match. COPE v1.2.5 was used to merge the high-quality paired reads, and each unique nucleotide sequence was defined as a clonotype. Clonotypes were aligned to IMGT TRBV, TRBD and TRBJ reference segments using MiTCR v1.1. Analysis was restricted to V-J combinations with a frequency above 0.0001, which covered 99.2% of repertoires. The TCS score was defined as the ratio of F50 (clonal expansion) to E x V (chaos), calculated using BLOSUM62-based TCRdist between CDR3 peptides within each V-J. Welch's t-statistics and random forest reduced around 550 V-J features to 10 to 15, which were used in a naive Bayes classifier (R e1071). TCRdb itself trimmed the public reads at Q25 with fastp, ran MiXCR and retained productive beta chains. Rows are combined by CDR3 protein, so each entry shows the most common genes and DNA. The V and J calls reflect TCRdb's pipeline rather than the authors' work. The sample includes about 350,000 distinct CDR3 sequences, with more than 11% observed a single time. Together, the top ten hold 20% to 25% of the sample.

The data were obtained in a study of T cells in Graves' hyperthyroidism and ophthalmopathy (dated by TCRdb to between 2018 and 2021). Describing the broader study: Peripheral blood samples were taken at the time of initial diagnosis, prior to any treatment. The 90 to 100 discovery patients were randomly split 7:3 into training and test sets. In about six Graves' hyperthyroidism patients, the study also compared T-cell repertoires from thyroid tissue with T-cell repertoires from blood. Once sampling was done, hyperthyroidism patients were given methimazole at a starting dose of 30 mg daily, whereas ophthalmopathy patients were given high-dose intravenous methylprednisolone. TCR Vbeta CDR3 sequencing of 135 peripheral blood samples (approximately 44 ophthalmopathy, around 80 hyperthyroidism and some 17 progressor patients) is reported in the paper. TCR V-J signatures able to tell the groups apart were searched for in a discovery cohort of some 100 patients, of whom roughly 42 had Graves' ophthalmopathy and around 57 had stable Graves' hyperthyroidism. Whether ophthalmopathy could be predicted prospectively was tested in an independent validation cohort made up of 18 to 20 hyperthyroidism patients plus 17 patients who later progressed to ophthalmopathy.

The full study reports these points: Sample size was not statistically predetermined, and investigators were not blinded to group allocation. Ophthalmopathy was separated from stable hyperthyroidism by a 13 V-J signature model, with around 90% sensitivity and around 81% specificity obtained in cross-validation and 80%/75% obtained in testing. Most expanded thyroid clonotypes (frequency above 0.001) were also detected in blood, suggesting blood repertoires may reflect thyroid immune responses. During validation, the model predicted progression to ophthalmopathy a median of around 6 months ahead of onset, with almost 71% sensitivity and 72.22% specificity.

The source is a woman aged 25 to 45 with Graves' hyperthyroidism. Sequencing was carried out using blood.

The encoded CDR3 is CASSIGLSLSTDTQYF. The sequence in DNA is TGTGCCAGTAGTATAGGACTCAGTCTCAGCACAGATACGCAGTATTTT. Rearrangement joined TRBV19 to TRBJ2-3; a confident D gene designation cannot be given. CDR1 is given as LNHDA and CDR2 as SQIVND, both from the germline V gene (reference sequence). Measured from the cysteine to the phenylalanine, the CDR3 is 16 residues long. The only DNA kept is the CDR3, 48 bases in frame from the first base. V was cut back by 1 base and J by 0 bases, leaving a gap of 11 bases between them. Outside the CDR3, residues come from the reference TRBV19 and TRBJ2-3 proteins, so the full variable domain is: DGGITQSPKYLFRKEGQNVTLSCEQNLNHDAMYWYRQDPGQGLRLIYYSQIVNDFQKGDIAEGYSVSREKKESFPLTVTSAQKNPTAFYLCASSIGLSLSTDTQYFGPGTRLTVL.